This is a list of T cell receptor beta chains from one sample in a study of blood T cell repertoires in COVID-19. Method: immunoSEQ multiplex PCR; TCRdb's copy keeps in-frame clones and lacks some. The sample includes almost 55,000 clones, approximately 88% of them seen just once. Material for sequencing was peripheral blood. These receptor sequences come from a human donor in a cohort sampled during active COVID-19. CDR3s include the opening cysteine and the closing phenylalanine or tryptophan. A D gene is named only where the DNA matches it firmly. Clone size, where shown, is once, few, many, or a class for clones that have expanded.

d_call: -
v_call: TRBV13
cdr3_length: 15
clone_size: few
j_call: TRBJ1-1
cdr3_aa: CASSSPSDLNTEAFF
cdr3_nt: TGTGCCAGCAGCTCCCCGTCAGACTTGAACACTGAAGCTTTCTTT

d_call: TRBD1
v_call: TRBV25-1
cdr3_length: 15
clone_size: once
j_call: TRBJ1-5
cdr3_aa: CASRDGTGPNQPQHF
cdr3_nt: TGTGCCAGCCGTGACGGGACAGGTCCCAATCAGCCCCAGCATTTT

d_call: -
v_call: TRBV5-4
cdr3_length: 14
clone_size: -
j_call: TRBJ2-1
cdr3_aa: CASSPLSSYNEQFF
cdr3_nt: TGTGCCAGCAGCCCCCTCAGCTCCTACAATGAGCAGTTCTTC

d_call: TRBD1
v_call: TRBV24-1
cdr3_length: 15
clone_size: -
j_call: TRBJ2-2
cdr3_aa: CATSPRTGESGELFF
cdr3_nt: TGTGCCACCAGTCCCCGGACAGGGGAGTCCGGGGAGCTGTTTTTT

d_call: TRBD1
v_call: TRBV6-5
cdr3_length: 13
clone_size: -
j_call: TRBJ1-2
cdr3_aa: CASSIQGISGYTF
cdr3_nt: TGTGCCAGCAGCATACAGGGGATCAGTGGCTACACCTTC

d_call: TRBD2
v_call: TRBV7-9
cdr3_length: 16
clone_size: -
j_call: TRBJ2-3
cdr3_aa: CASSLAGGRPTDTQYF
cdr3_nt: TGTGCCAGCAGCTTAGCCGGCGGGAGGCCCACAGATACGCAGTATTTT

d_call: -
v_call: TRBV30
cdr3_length: 13
clone_size: -
j_call: TRBJ1-4
cdr3_aa: CAWSGLIAEKLFF
cdr3_nt: TGTGCCTGGAGTGGCCTTATAGCCGAAAAACTGTTTTTT

d_call: TRBD1
v_call: TRBV23-1
cdr3_length: 16
clone_size: -
j_call: TRBJ2-3
cdr3_aa: CASSQPDRGPTDTQYF
cdr3_nt: TGCGCCAGCAGTCAACCCGACAGGGGGCCCACAGATACGCAGTATTTT

d_call: -
v_call: TRBV19
cdr3_length: 13
clone_size: -
j_call: TRBJ1-2
cdr3_aa: CASSIDSNYGYTF
cdr3_nt: TGTGCCAGTAGTATAGACAGTAACTATGGCTACACCTTC

d_call: TRBD1
v_call: TRBV9
cdr3_length: 15
clone_size: -
j_call: TRBJ2-3
cdr3_aa: CASSVGTGGTDTQYF
cdr3_nt: TGTGCCAGCAGCGTAGGGACAGGGGGCACAGATACGCAGTATTTT

d_call: TRBD1
v_call: TRBV24-1
cdr3_length: 14
clone_size: -
j_call: TRBJ2-5
cdr3_aa: CATTWTGAEETQYF
cdr3_nt: TGTGCCACCACCTGGACAGGGGCGGAGGAGACCCAGTACTTC

d_call: -
v_call: TRBV5-1
cdr3_length: 14
clone_size: -
j_call: TRBJ1-1
cdr3_aa: CASSLEQQNTEAFF
cdr3_nt: TGCGCCAGCAGCTTGGAACAGCAGAACACTGAAGCTTTCTTT

d_call: -
v_call: TRBV18
cdr3_length: 14
clone_size: -
j_call: TRBJ1-2
cdr3_aa: CASSPASKRYGYTF
cdr3_nt: TGTGCCAGCTCACCGGCGTCTAAGAGGTATGGCTACACCTTC

d_call: -
v_call: TRBV7-9
cdr3_length: 14
clone_size: -
j_call: TRBJ1-5
cdr3_aa: CASSTDQSTQPQHF
cdr3_nt: TGTGCCAGCAGCACAGACCAGTCGACGCAGCCCCAGCATTTT

d_call: TRBD1
v_call: TRBV7-2
cdr3_length: 17
clone_size: -
j_call: TRBJ1-1
cdr3_aa: CASSPTGPGGTNTEAFF
cdr3_nt: TGTGCCAGCAGCCCGACAGGGCCAGGGGGGACGAACACTGAAGCTTTCTTT